These 14 T cell receptor beta chains were all obtained from the same sample, sequenced in a study of blood T cell repertoires in COVID-19. Some clones are missing from TCRdb's copy, which holds only in-frame ones; the method was immunoSEQ multiplex PCR. This table holds hundreds of thousands of clones, 80% to 90% found once. The sequenced sample consisted of PBMCs or T cells enriched from blood (not recorded which). These receptors were obtained from a woman aged 25 to 39 who had recovered from COVID-19.

A word on this clone: Within the sample, other DNA sequences also encode this same CDR3. The rearrangement uses TRBV3-1 (or the pseudogene TRBV3-2) and TRBJ1-1; 8 bases are a match to TRBD1. There are 14 residues in the CDR3. The V and J ends lost 3 bases and 2 bases, in that order; junction bases with no gene match: 2. The germline gives CDR1 LGHDT, CDR2 YNNKEL (reference sequence). CDR3 in DNA: TGTGCCAGCAGCCAGCCAGGGGGCAACACTGAAGCTTTCTTT. Protein product: CASSQPGGNTEAFF.

The rearrangement links TRBV20-1 to TRBJ1-2; D remains ambiguous. V lost 7 bases and J 2 bases, leaving 8 bases between the germline ends. This CDR3 has 11 amino acids. Germline V gene sequence: CDR1 DFQATT, CDR2 SNEGSKA (reference sequence). The CDR3 nucleotides are TGCAGTGTTGACAAGAACTATGGCTACACCTTC. Amino acid sequence: CSVDKNYGYTF.

The chain recombines TRBV27 with TRBJ2-1; TRBD2 might be the D (6 bases). Trimming left V 2 bases short and J 7 bases short, with 12 bases between. Germline V gene data show CDR1 as MNHEY and CDR2 as SMNVEV (reference sequence). The CDR3 is made up of 14 amino acids. The CDR3 loop is CASSLGRGRNEQFF. CDR3 bases: TGTGCCAGCAGTTTAGGGCGGGGTCGGAATGAGCAGTTCTTC.

The chain is built from TRBV28 and TRBJ1-3, with D possibly matching TRBD1 (6 bases). The CDR3 runs to 16 residues. V dropped 5 bases and J dropped 5 bases, with 19 bases sitting between them. Germline lookup yields CDR1 MDHEN and CDR2 SYDVKM. CDR3 coding DNA: TGTGCCAGCAGTACCACAGGGAAGCGGTCTAGAAACACCATATATTTT. The encoded protein is CASSTTGKRSRNTIYF.

The chain uses TRBV10-3 and TRBJ1-1; D remains unclear. This CDR3 contains 14 residues. V gave up 7 bases and J gave up 1 base, with 13 bases separating them. Germline loops: CDR1 ENHRY, CDR2 SYGVKD. CDR3 nucleotides: TGTGCCATCAAGCCGGCGGATGCGAACACTGAAGCTTTCTTT. Translated: CAIKPADANTEAFF.

The chain links TRBV5-1 to TRBJ2-7; 7 bases agree with TRBD2. Germline values: CDR1 SGHRS, CDR2 YFSETQ. J gave up 3 bases and V 3 bases, and 15 bases lay outside the gene matches. This CDR3 comprises 17 residues. For the CDR3, the DNA is TGCGCCAGCAGCTCCCCAAGAGCGGGGCCACCCAACTACGAGCAGTACTTC. As protein: CASSSPRAGPPNYEQYF.

This sequence joins TRBV11-2 and TRBJ2-2; D unclear. Between the trimmed V and J ends, which lost 0 bases and 5 bases, there was a span of 10 bases. The CDR3 covers 15 residues. Germline loops: CDR1 SGHAT, CDR2 FQNNGV. CDR3 region: CASSLEVITTGELFF. CDR3 DNA: TGTGCCAGCAGCTTAGAGGTTATTACTACCGGGGAGCTGTTTTTT.

This clone came up once. The rearrangement links TRBV19 to TRBJ2-1; the match to TRBD2 covers 12 bases. The CDR3 has 16 residues. Germline assignment: CDR1 LNHDA and CDR2 SQIVND (reference sequence). Unmatched junction bases numbered 5, after V lost 1 base and J lost 7 bases. The CDR3 DNA reads as TGTGCCAGTAGTATAGCAACTAGCGGGAGGCTAAATGAGCAGTTCTTC. Translation: CASSIATSGRLNEQFF.

The rearrangement joins TRBV27 to TRBJ1-1; D call uncertain. Germline CDR1 and CDR2: MNHEY and SMNVEV (reference sequence). V was trimmed by 2 bases and J by 2 bases, leaving 15 bases between them. This CDR3 has 16 residues. The chain's CDR3 is CASSLRYSYPNTEAFF. CDR3 coding DNA: TGTGCCAGCAGTTTAAGGTACAGCTACCCTAACACTGAAGCTTTCTTT.

The CDR3 DNA sequence: TGTGCCATCAGGGTCGGGACAGGGACGACCTACGAGCAGTACTTC. Its protein product is CAIRVGTGTTYEQYF. The chain couples TRBV10-3 to TRBJ2-7, with 9 bases that match TRBD1. Germline CDR1 and CDR2: ENHRY and SYGVKD. The junction had 8 bases not matched to a gene; V was cut back by 6 bases and J by 2 bases. This CDR3 region has 15 residues.

This clone was observed a single time. The genes are TRBV6-4 and TRBJ2-7, with TRBD2 identical over 10 bases. The CDR3 is 21 amino acids. CDR1 and CDR2 from the germline V gene are MRHNA and SNTAGT. With V trimmed by 0 bases and J by 0 bases, 17 bases remained unmatched. The CDR3 nucleotides are TGTGCCAGCAGTGACTCTCGGTCAGAGCGGGAGGGCCACAGGAGCTCCTACGAGCAGTACTTC. Residues: CASSDSRSEREGHRSSYEQYF.

The rearrangement uses TRBV7-2 and TRBJ1-2; weak D call: TRBD1 (6 bases). The V end was cut by 3 bases, the J end by 2 bases, with 13 bases between. The CDR3 has 15 residues. The germline V gene encodes CDR1 SGHTA and CDR2 FQGNSA. CDR3 nucleotide sequence: TGTGCCAGCAGCTTCCCCCGGACAGCCAACTATGGCTACACCTTC. Amino acids: CASSFPRTANYGYTF.

This clone has only a few counts. V and J are TRBV3-1 (or the pseudogene TRBV3-2) and TRBJ1-1; D not resolved. Germline assignment: CDR1 LGHDT and CDR2 YNNKEL (reference sequence). V lost 4 bases, J lost 1 base, and 10 bases lay in between. The CDR3 totals 14 residues. DNA of the CDR3: TGTGCCAGCAGCCTAAGCGGCGGGAACACTGAAGCTTTCTTT. Translating gives CASSLSGGNTEAFF.

This clone occurred a few times. This chain's CDR3 is CASSLGGGSTDTQYF. The CDR3 DNA reads TGTGCCAGCAGCTTAGGTGGCGGGAGTACAGATACGCAGTATTTT. The V gene is TRBV13, the J gene TRBJ2-3; 7 positions agree with TRBD2. V lost 0 bases and J lost 3; bases outside the gene matches: 3. This CDR3 comprises 15 residues. The germline V gene encodes CDR1 PRHDT and CDR2 FYEKMQ (reference sequence).